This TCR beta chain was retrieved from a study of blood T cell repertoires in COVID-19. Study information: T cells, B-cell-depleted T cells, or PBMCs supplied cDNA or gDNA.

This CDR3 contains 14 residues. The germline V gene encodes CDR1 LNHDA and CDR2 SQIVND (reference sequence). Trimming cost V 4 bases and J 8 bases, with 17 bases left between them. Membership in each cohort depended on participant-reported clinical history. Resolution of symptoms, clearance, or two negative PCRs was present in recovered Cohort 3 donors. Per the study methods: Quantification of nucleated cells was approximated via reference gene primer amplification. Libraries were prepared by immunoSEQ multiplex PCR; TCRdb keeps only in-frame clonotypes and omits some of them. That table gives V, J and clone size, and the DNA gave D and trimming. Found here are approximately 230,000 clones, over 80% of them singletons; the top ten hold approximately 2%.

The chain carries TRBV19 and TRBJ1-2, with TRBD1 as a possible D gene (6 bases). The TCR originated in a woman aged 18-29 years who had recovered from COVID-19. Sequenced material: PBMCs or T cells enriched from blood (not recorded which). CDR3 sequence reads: CASSTSPGVRGYTF. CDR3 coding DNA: TGTGCCAGTAGTACCTCGCCAGGGGTACGGGGCTACACCTTC.